The 32 T cell receptor beta chains below come from one sample, sequenced in a study of cytomegalovirus exposure and HLA in healthy donors. PCR involved 60 Vbeta and 13 Jbeta primers. Some clones are missing from TCRdb's copy, which holds only in-frame ones; the method was immunoSEQ multiplex PCR. The sample records some 150,000 clones, roughly four fifths being singletons. The material sequenced was PBMCs. All receptors derive from a man aged 45 to 65 in good health and CMV-seropositive.

The rearrangement joins TRBV7-2 to TRBJ2-3; possible D gene TRBD2, 6 bases. CDR1 and CDR2 from the germline V gene are SGHTA and FQGNSA. This CDR3 is 15 amino acids long. The ends were cut back, 8 bases at V and 0 bases at J, with 15 bases in the middle. Here the CDR3 reads CASHSFSGSTDTQYF. The CDR3 DNA is TGTGCCAGCCATTCGTTTAGCGGCAGCACAGATACGCAGTATTTT.

The table lists this clone with a count of one. CDR3 nucleotides: TGTGCCAGCTCACCACCGAGGCAGGCCAGTCTAGGAGGTGAGCAGTACTTC. Protein: CASSPPRQASLGGEQYF. V gene TRBV18 combines with J gene TRBJ2-7; TRBD2 might be the D (5 bases). This CDR3 comprises 17 residues. V was cut by 0 bases and J by 7 bases, with 22 bases left in between. CDR1 and CDR2 from the germline V gene are KGHSH and LQKENI.

J is TRBJ2-7 and V is TRBV7-3; tentatively, D is TRBD1 (6 bases). The DNA end lines up better with TRBJ2-5; the J call may be wrong. The CDR3 has 18 residues. Per the germline V gene, CDR1 is SGHTA and CDR2 is FQGTGA. CDR3 sequence: CASSWPHRERGQQETQYF. CDR3 bases: TGTGCCAGCAGCTGGCCCCACAGGGAGAGGGGACAACAAGAGACCCAGTACTTC.

The chain uses TRBV6-6 and TRBJ2-1; D is unclear. CDR1 is MNHNY, CDR2 SVGAGI, per germline (reference sequence). The CDR3 runs to 15 residues. V dropped 7 bases and J dropped 2 bases, with 15 bases sitting between them. The DNA for the CDR3 is TGTGCCAGCATCCTAGGCCAAGCGCCCTACAATGAGCAGTTCTTC. Its translation is CASILGQAPYNEQFF.

This sequence joins TRBV7-9 and TRBJ2-5, with 8 positions matching TRBD2. The J call may be wrong; the DNA end is better matched by TRBJ2-7. This CDR3 has 14 residues. The germline V gene has CDR1 SEHNR and CDR2 FQNEAQ (reference sequence). The CDR3 is CASSLSGTYDEQYF. CDR3 sequence (DNA): TGTGCCAGCAGCCTTAGCGGGACCTATGACGAGCAGTACTTC.

V and J are TRBV10-3 and TRBJ1-1; no definite D call. Germline-derived CDR1 and CDR2 are ENHRY and SYGVKD. V gave up 3 bases and J gave up 4 bases, with 9 bases separating them. The length of the CDR3 is 13 residues. The CDR3 protein is CAISEGRSTEAFF. The CDR3 DNA reads as TGTGCCATCAGTGAAGGGAGGTCCACTGAAGCTTTCTTT.

The J gene is TRBJ1-1, the V gene TRBV6-6; D unclear. The CDR3 contains 13 residues. Looked up from germline, CDR1 is MNHNY and CDR2 is SVGAGI (reference sequence). V dropped 4 bases and J dropped 3 bases, with 9 bases sitting between them. The DNA for the CDR3 is TGTGCCAGCAGTTTCCCGGGAGACACTGAAGCTTTCTTT. This encodes CASSFPGDTEAFF.

The chain has TRBV5-5 and TRBJ2-1; TRBD1 matches at 10 bases. The CDR3 is made up of 20 amino acids. V shed 4 bases, J shed 5 bases, and the junction held 21 bases outside the gene matches. Germline assignment: CDR1 SGHKS and CDR2 YYEKEE (reference sequence). The DNA for the CDR3 is TGTGCCAGCAGCACTCAGCCGGGACAGGGGATGAGTAAAGATAACAATGAGCAGTTCTTC. This codes for CASSTQPGQGMSKDNNEQFF.

CDR3 sequence (DNA): TGCGCCAGCAGCTCGGGACTAGGCACAGATACGCAGTATTTT. Translated: CASSSGLGTDTQYF. The chain has TRBV5-1 and TRBJ2-3; 8 nucleotides match TRBD2. Germline V gives CDR1 SGHRS, CDR2 YFSETQ. The J segment lost 1 base and the V segment lost 3 bases, leaving 1 base of the junction unmatched. The CDR3 contains 14 residues.

Note on this clone: The junction shows a germline mismatch at one end, possibly a read error. V usage is TRBV4-2 and J usage is TRBJ2-6, with D possibly TRBD1 on 5 matching bases. CDR1 is LGHNA and CDR2 is YNFKEQ in the germline V gene. CDR3 size: 15 residues. The CDR3 sequence is CASSPLNSGANGLTF. CDR3 nucleotide sequence: TGTGCCAGCAGCCCCTTGAATTCTGGGGCCAACGGCCTGACTTTC.

This clone was found a few times. The gene calls are TRBV6-1 and TRBJ2-7; 9 nucleotides line up with TRBD2. With 0 bases clipped from V and 3 bases from J, the junction kept 12 bases outside the gene matches. The CDR3 extends over 18 amino acids. Germline V CDR1 and CDR2: MNHNS, SASEGT. Here the CDR3 DNA reads TGTGCCAGCAGTGAAGCGAGGACTAGCGTGAGCCGACTCTACGAGCAGTACTTC. This encodes CASSEARTSVSRLYEQYF.

This clone appeared a few times. V is TRBV11-2 and J is TRBJ2-7, with 11 bases fitting TRBD2. This CDR3 is built from 15 residues. The J segment lost 3 bases and the V segment lost 5 bases, leaving 6 bases of the junction unmatched. From germline, CDR1 is SGHAT and CDR2 FQNNGV. CDR3 in amino acids: CASSQHTSGGYEQYF. DNA for the CDR3: TGTGCCAGCAGCCAACATACTAGCGGGGGCTACGAGCAGTACTTC.

About this clone itself: The DNA is left out, because the CDR3 cannot be placed on it with certainty; the CDR3 is given as TCRdb lists it. This chain connects TRBV21-1 to TRBJ2-7; the table's D gene call, TRBD2, was not cross checked with the DNA. TRBV21-1 is a listed pseudogene. The CDR3 comprises 17 residues, both ends counted. The chain's CDR3 is CASSQCQYFGSSYEQYF.

The chain is built from TRBV5-1 and TRBJ1-2; 10 nucleotides agree with TRBD1. The V segment lost 4 bases and the J segment 1 base; nucleotides outside the gene matches: 13. The CDR3 totals 18 residues. CDR1 SGHRS and CDR2 YFSETQ come from the germline V gene. Here the CDR3 DNA reads TGCGCCAGCAGCCCAAAGGGGGACAGGGGCAACATTAACTATGGCTACACCTTC. This gives the protein CASSPKGDRGNINYGYTF.

V usage is TRBV5-4 and J usage is TRBJ2-6, with D tentatively TRBD1 (5 bases). The germline V and J ends were trimmed by 0 bases and 0 bases, with 13 bases remaining between them. The CDR3 sequence is 18 residues long. The germline V gene has CDR1 SGHNT and CDR2 YYREEE (reference sequence). The CDR3 DNA reads TGTGCCAGCAGCTTGGGGGGCAGGCGGATCTCTGGGGCCAACGTCCTGACTTTC. It codes for CASSLGGRRISGANVLTF.

V usage is TRBV7-2 and J usage is TRBJ2-1, with 9 positions matching TRBD2. V lost 5 bases, J lost 8 bases, and 22 bases stayed unmatched. The germline V gene has CDR1 SGHTA and CDR2 FQGNSA. CDR3 length equals 19 residues. CDR3 sequence: CASSPGLAYRREMVYEQFF. CDR3 DNA sequence: TGTGCCAGCAGCCCCGGACTAGCGTACCGGCGGGAAATGGTATATGAGCAGTTCTTC. Using reference TRBV7-2 and TRBJ2-1 for the parts outside the CDR3, the full variable domain is GAGVSQSPSNKVTEKGKDVELRCDPISGHTALYWYRQSLGQGLEFLIYFQGNSAPDKSGLPSDRFSAERTGGSVSTLTIQRTQQEDSAVYLCASSPGLAYRREMVYEQFFGPGTRLTVL.

V is TRBV15 and J is TRBJ2-7; no reliable D call. This CDR3 is 13 amino acids long. V was cut by 0 bases and J by 6 bases, with 9 bases left in between. Germline V lookup: CDR1 LNHNV, CDR2 YYDKDF (reference sequence). The CDR3 nucleotides read TGTGCCACCAGCAGAGATTACGGTGGCGAGCAGTACTTC. As protein: CATSRDYGGEQYF. Full variable domain (missing parts from reference TRBV15 and TRBJ2-7): DAMVIQNPRYQVTQFGKPVTLSCSQTLNHNVMYWYQQKSSQAPKLLFHYYDKDFNNEADTPDNFQSRRPNTSFCFLDIRSPGLGDTAMYLCATSRDYGGEQYFGPGTRLTVT.

The rearrangement uses TRBV11-2 and TRBJ1-4; D call uncertain. This CDR3 spans 11 amino acids. Germline assignment: CDR1 SGHAT and CDR2 FQNNGV. The germline V and J ends were trimmed by 3 bases and 8 bases, with 4 bases remaining between them. The CDR3 coding sequence is TGTGCCAGCAGCTTGCGGGAAAAACTGTTTTTT. This codes for CASSLREKLFF. Supplemented by reference TRBV11-2 and TRBJ1-4, the full variable domain reads EAGVAQSPRYKIIEKRQSVAFWCNPISGHATLYWYQQILGQGPKLLIQFQNNGVVDDSQLPKDRFSAERLKGVDSTLKIQPAKLEDSAVYLCASSLREKLFFGSGTQLSVL.

This clone was picked up one time. The chain is built from TRBV5-6 and TRBJ2-7; 7 bases fit TRBD1. With 0 bases clipped from V and 3 bases from J, the junction kept 9 bases outside the gene matches. Germline V gives CDR1 SGHDT, CDR2 YYEEEE. The CDR3 covers 16 residues. CDR3 loop: CASSLGGQHTGYEQYF. The CDR3 nucleotides read TGTGCCAGCAGCTTGGGGGGACAGCATACCGGCTACGAGCAGTACTTC.

This clone has a handful of counts. The rearrangement joins TRBV5-6 to TRBJ2-7; TRBD2 matches at 10 bases. The germline gives CDR1 SGHDT, CDR2 YYEEEE. Losses at the gene ends were 1 base for V and 7 bases for J; bases not matched to a gene: 5. The CDR3 length is 14 residues. In DNA form, the CDR3 reads TGTGCCAGCAGCTTGTGGCTAGCGGGGGAGGAGCAGTACTTC. It specifies CASSLWLAGEEQYF.

This sequence joins TRBV4-3 and TRBJ2-2, with a tentative D call TRBD2 (5 bases). Per the germline V gene, CDR1 is LGHNA and CDR2 is YSLEER. Trimming took 1 base from V and 0 from J, leaving 6 bases between them. This CDR3 is built from 15 residues. CDR3 sequence: CASSQALANTGELFF. Here the CDR3 DNA reads TGCGCCAGCAGCCAAGCACTAGCGAACACCGGGGAGCTGTTTTTT.

The chain is built from TRBV18 and TRBJ2-3, with 9 nucleotides matching TRBD2. Germline V CDR1 and CDR2: KGHSH, LQKENI. V trimming: 5 bases; J trimming: 4 bases; junction bases outside the gene matches: 7. The CDR3 has 15 amino acids. The CDR3 nucleotides are TGTGCCAGCTCAACATTAGCGGGAGAGCCAGATACGCAGTATTTT. Translated: CASSTLAGEPDTQYF.

This rearrangement joins TRBV2 to TRBJ2-1; 8 bases are a match to TRBD1. Germline CDR1 is SNHLY and CDR2 is FYNNEI. The CDR3 totals 15 residues. The V segment lost 2 bases and the J segment 6 bases; nucleotides outside the gene matches: 6. This CDR3 reads CASSEIRTGSNEQFF. CDR3 in DNA: TGTGCCAGCAGTGAAATTAGGACAGGGTCCAATGAGCAGTTCTTC.

This chain joins TRBV7-9 and TRBJ2-7, with TRBD1 matching over 7 bases. The germline V gene has CDR1 SEHNR and CDR2 FQNEAQ (reference sequence). Unmatched junction bases numbered 7, after V lost 5 bases and J lost 3 bases. The CDR3 has 14 residues. DNA of the CDR3: TGTGCCAGCAGCCCAAAGGCAGGGGGCTACGAGCAGTACTTC. This translates into CASSPKAGGYEQYF.

The chain uses TRBV11-2 and TRBJ2-3; TRBD2 matches 9 bases. Germline assignment: CDR1 SGHAT and CDR2 FQNNGV. The J segment lost 4 bases and the V segment lost 3 bases, leaving 8 bases of the junction unmatched. The CDR3 has 16 amino acids. The CDR3 region has the DNA TGTGCCAGCAGCTTCCGGCGGGGGGGTGGGGCAGATACGCAGTATTTT. Its translation: CASSFRRGGGADTQYF. The whole variable domain, filled in from reference TRBV11-2 and TRBJ2-3, reads EAGVAQSPRYKIIEKRQSVAFWCNPISGHATLYWYQQILGQGPKLLIQFQNNGVVDDSQLPKDRFSAERLKGVDSTLKIQPAKLEDSAVYLCASSFRRGGGADTQYFGPGTRLTVL.

This chain joins TRBV6-5 and TRBJ1-1; D is unresolved. V lost 5 bases and J lost 8, with 15 bases in between. The length of the CDR3 is 13 residues. Looked up from germline, CDR1 is MNHEY and CDR2 is SVGAGI. CDR3 sequence reads: CASSPRGIGEAFF. The DNA for the CDR3 is TGTGCCAGCAGTCCCCGGGGTATTGGGGAAGCTTTCTTT.

CDR3 sequence: CASSPMTGYIMNTEAFF. The CDR3 DNA sequence: TGTGCCAGTAGTCCCATGACAGGGTATATAATGAACACTGAAGCTTTCTTT. This rearrangement joins TRBV19 to TRBJ1-1, with 7 bases identical to TRBD1. Germline values: CDR1 LNHDA, CDR2 SQIVND (reference sequence). With 5 bases clipped from V and 0 bases from J, the junction kept 12 bases outside the gene matches. There are 17 residues in the CDR3.

The chain is built from TRBV7-2 and TRBJ2-7; 7 bases are shared with TRBD2. Germline V CDR1 and CDR2: SGHTA, FQGNSA. After removal of 3 bases from V and 3 bases from J, the junction contained 17 bases not matched to a gene. The CDR3 contains 18 residues. This CDR3 is CASSFGDKFSGGIYEQYF. CDR3 DNA sequence: TGTGCCAGCAGCTTCGGCGACAAGTTCTCCGGGGGGATCTACGAGCAGTACTTC.

This clone has only a few counts. The junction does not match germline at one end; this may be a read error. V is TRBV7-7 and J is TRBJ2-2; D not certain. The length of the CDR3 is 15 residues. Germline V lookup: CDR1 SSHAT, CDR2 FNYEAQ (reference sequence). The CDR3 DNA follows: TGTGCTAGCAGCCCCGAGAGACAAAACACCGGGGAGCTGTTTTTT. Translating gives CASSPERQNTGELFF. Based on the CDR3 plus reference TRBV7-7 and TRBJ2-2, the full variable domain is GAGVSQSPRYKVTKRGQDVTLRCDPISSHATLYWYQQALGQGPEFLTYFNYEAQPDKSGLPSDRFSAERPEGSISTLTIQRTEQRDSAMYRCASSPERQNTGELFFGEGSRLTVL.

The V call is TRBV2, the J call TRBJ2-3; D might be TRBD2 (5 bases). Germline CDR1 is SNHLY and CDR2 is FYNNEI. The CDR3 runs to 15 residues. Trimming pared 5 bases from V and 2 bases from J, leaving 14 bases between. In DNA, the CDR3 is TGTGCCAGCAGTAAAACTAGACCAGACACAGATACGCAGTATTTT. It translates to CASSKTRPDTDTQYF.

The CDR3 protein is CASSPPGLEGGYEQYF. CDR3 bases: TGTGCCAGCTCACCACCGGGACTAGAGGGGGGCTACGAGCAGTACTTC. This chain uses TRBV18 with TRBJ2-7; 8 nucleotides agree with TRBD2. The CDR3 is 16 amino acids. With V trimmed by 0 bases and J by 3 bases, 7 bases remained unmatched. CDR1 is KGHSH, CDR2 LQKENI, per germline.

This chain uses TRBV11-2 with TRBJ2-5; D is perhaps TRBD2 (6 bases). CDR3 length: 15 residues. CDR1 is SGHAT and CDR2 is FQNNGV in the germline V gene. With 5 bases removed from V and 0 bases from J, the gap between germline ends came to 13 bases. CDR3 amino acids: CASSQLLANQETQYF. The CDR3, as DNA: TGTGCCAGCAGCCAGCTTCTAGCGAACCAAGAGACCCAGTACTTC.